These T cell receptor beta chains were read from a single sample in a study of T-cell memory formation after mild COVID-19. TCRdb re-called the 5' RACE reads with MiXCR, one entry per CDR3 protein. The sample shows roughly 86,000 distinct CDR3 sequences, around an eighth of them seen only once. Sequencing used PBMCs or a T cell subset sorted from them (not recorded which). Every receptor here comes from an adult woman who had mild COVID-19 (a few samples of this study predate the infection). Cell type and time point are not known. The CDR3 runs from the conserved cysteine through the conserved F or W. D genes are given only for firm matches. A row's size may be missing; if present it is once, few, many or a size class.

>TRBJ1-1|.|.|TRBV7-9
CASSLASQNTEAFF
TGTGCCAGCAGCTTAGCATCCCAAAACACTGAAGCTTTCTTT
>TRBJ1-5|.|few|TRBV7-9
CASSPDGYSNQPQHF
TGTGCCAGCAGCCCGGACGGTTATAGCAATCAGCCCCAGCATTTT
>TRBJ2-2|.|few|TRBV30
CAWTGLLNTGELFF
TGTGCCTGGACGGGGCTTCTCAACACCGGGGAGCTGTTTTTT
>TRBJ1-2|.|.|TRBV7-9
CASSLVTVANYGYTF
TGTGCCAGCAGCTTAGTGACGGTAGCTAACTATGGCTACACCTTC
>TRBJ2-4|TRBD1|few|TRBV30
CAWNIDRGRGNIQYF
TGTGCCTGGAACATCGACAGGGGGCGCGGAAACATTCAGTACTTC
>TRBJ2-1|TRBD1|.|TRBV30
CAWSGGTGYNEQFF
TGTGCCTGGAGTGGGGGGACAGGGTACAATGAGCAGTTCTTC
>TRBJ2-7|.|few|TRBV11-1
CASSSTQGRMYEQYF
TGTGCCAGCAGCTCTACCCAAGGGCGGATGTACGAGCAGTACTTC
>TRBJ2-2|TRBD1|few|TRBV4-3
CASSQDRDREVIAGELFF
TGCGCCAGCAGCCAAGATAGGGACAGGGAGGTGATAGCCGGGGAGCTGTTTTTT
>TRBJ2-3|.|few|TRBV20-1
CSARPPGDTQYF
TGCAGTGCTAGGCCCCCAGGGGATACGCAGTATTTT
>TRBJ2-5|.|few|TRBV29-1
CSVVGGGGYETQYF
TGCAGCGTTGTAGGGGGGGGTGGATACGAGACCCAGTACTTC
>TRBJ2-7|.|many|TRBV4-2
CASSLYVSYEQYF
TGTGCCAGCAGCCTCTATGTTTCCTACGAGCAGTACTTC
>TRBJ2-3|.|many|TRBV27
CASSPTVGGTDTQYF
TGTGCCAGCAGTCCGACAGTTGGGGGCACAGATACGCAGTATTTT
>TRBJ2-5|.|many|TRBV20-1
CSATDRRETQYF
TGCAGTGCCACGGACCGTCGAGAGACCCAGTACTTC
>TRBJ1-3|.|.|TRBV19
CASSITDSGNTIYF
TGTGCCAGTAGTATAACTGACTCTGGAAACACCATATATTTT
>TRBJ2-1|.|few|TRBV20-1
CSATTYNEQFF
TGCAGTGCTACTACTTACAATGAGCAGTTCTTC
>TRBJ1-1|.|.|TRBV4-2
CASSQILAGRSRGTEAFF
TGTGCCAGCAGCCAAATTTTGGCAGGGAGGAGCAGGGGCACTGAAGCTTTCTTT
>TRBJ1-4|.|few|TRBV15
CATSRPGGGLFF
TGTGCCACCAGCAGGCCTGGGGGGGGACTGTTTTTT
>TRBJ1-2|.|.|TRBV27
CASSLGAGSYYGYTF
TGTGCCAGCAGTTTAGGTGCTGGGAGCTACTATGGCTACACCTTC
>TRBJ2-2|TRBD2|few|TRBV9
CASSVRTSGANTGELFF
TGTGCCAGCAGCGTACGTACTAGCGGAGCTAACACCGGGGAGCTGTTTTTT
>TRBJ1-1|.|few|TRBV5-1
CASSPGDTEAFF
TGCGCCAGCAGCCCGGGAGACACTGAAGCTTTCTTT
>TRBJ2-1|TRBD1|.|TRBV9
CASSVGTGGSNEQFF
TGTGCCAGCAGCGTAGGTACAGGGGGAAGCAATGAGCAGTTCTTC
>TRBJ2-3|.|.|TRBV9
CASSEGGGDTQYF
TGTGCCAGCAGCGAAGGGGGGGGCGATACGCAGTATTTT
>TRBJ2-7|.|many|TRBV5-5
CASSLKGLEQYF
TGTGCCAGCAGCTTGAAGGGTTTAGAGCAGTACTTC
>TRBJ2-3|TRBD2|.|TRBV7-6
CASSLIAGDGTDTQYF
TGTGCCAGCAGCCTCATAGCGGGAGATGGCACAGATACGCAGTATTTT
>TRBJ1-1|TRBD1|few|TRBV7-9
CASSLGGTGENTEAFF
TGTGCCAGCAGCTTAGGAGGGACAGGCGAGAACACTGAAGCTTTCTTT
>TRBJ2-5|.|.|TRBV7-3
CASSLDKRGETQYF
TGTGCCAGCAGCTTGGATAAGCGCGGTGAGACCCAGTACTTC
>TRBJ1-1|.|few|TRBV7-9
CASSLSGYTEAFF
TGTGCCAGCAGCTTATCTGGATACACTGAAGCTTTCTTT
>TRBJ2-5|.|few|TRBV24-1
CATSALLGDTHGETQYF
TGTGCCACCAGTGCTCTTCTGGGGGACACCCATGGGGAGACCCAGTACTTC
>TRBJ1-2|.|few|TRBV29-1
CSVEDLAGIYGYTF
TGCAGCGTTGAAGATCTCGCGGGAATCTACGGCTACACCTTC
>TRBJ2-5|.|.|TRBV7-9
CASRLDAETQYF
TGTGCCAGCAGATTGGACGCGGAGACCCAGTACTTC
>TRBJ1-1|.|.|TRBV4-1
CASSQAQGFEAFF
TGCGCCAGCAGCCAAGCTCAGGGGTTTGAAGCTTTCTTT
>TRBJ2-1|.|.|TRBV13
CASSWGDSYNEQFF
TGTGCCAGCAGCTGGGGGGACAGTTACAATGAGCAGTTCTTC
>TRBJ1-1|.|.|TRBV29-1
CSVPGQMNTEAFF
TGCAGCGTTCCGGGACAAATGAACACTGAAGCTTTCTTT
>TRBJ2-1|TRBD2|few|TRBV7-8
CASSRLAGGRLNEQFF
TGTGCCAGCAGCCGGCTAGCGGGAGGGCGGCTCAATGAGCAGTTCTTC
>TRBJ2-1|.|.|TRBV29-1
CSAAVGAGDEQFF
TGCAGCGCCGCTGTGGGGGCCGGCGATGAGCAGTTCTTC
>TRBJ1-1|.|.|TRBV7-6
CASSYPPGEAFF
TGTGCCAGCAGCTACCCTCCGGGGGAGGCTTTCTTT